The table lists the clone carrying this T cell receptor (beta chain) with many counts. Its specificity is not known. Via MiXCR, TCRdb re-called the reads, giving one row per CDR3 protein. This sample yields some 220,000 distinct CDR3 sequences, of which roughly an eighth are seen a single time; 1.6% belongs to the top ten. The CDR3 loop spans 13 amino acids. Per germline, CDR1 SGHTA and CDR2 FQGNSA. Trimming left V 3 bases short and J 0 bases short, with 5 bases between. The data derive from a study of T cell repertoires in cytomegalovirus infection. Study-level information: Indicated by public TCR beta signatures were CMV infection and matching HLA type.

Study results and caveats: Cumulative frequency of public TCR beta families picked out carriers of CMV plus the relevant HLA. The study found HLA-C-restricted CMV-specific TCR beta clonotypes dominating the ex vivo response.

Sequenced input: PBMCs. The chain has TRBV7-2 and TRBJ1-1; D not certain. The clonotype comes from a human donor in good health (CMV status not recorded). Some clones in this sample may be carry-over from other donors' samples. CDR3 loop: CASSFLLNTEAFF. The CDR3 coding sequence is TGTGCCAGCAGCTTTCTACTGAACACTGAAGCTTTCTTT.